Listed here are 9 T cell receptor beta chains from one sample, sequenced in a study of blood T cell repertoires in COVID-19. Libraries were prepared by immunoSEQ multiplex PCR; TCRdb keeps only in-frame clonotypes and omits some of them. The data hold approximately 150,000 clones, with about 86% observed a single time. Sequencing used peripheral blood. All receptors come from a woman aged 55-75 years with acute or convalescent COVID-19.

V gene TRBV5-4 combines with J gene TRBJ1-6; 11 bases map to TRBD1. V trimming: 0 bases; J trimming: 6 bases; junction bases outside the gene matches: 5. The CDR3 loop spans 17 amino acids. Germline CDR1 reads SGHNT; CDR2 reads YYREEE (reference sequence). In DNA, the CDR3 is TGTGCCAGCAGCTTGGCCGGAGGACAGGGGGCTAATTCACCCCTCCACTTT. This encodes CASSLAGGQGANSPLHF.

The chain carries TRBV5-1 and TRBJ1-6, with D unclear. CDR3 size: 13 residues. The germline V gene has CDR1 SGHRS and CDR2 YFSETQ. Trimming took 3 bases from V and 7 from J, leaving 8 bases between them. The CDR3 sequence: CASSSQQNSPLHF. The CDR3 bases are TGCGCCAGCAGCTCACAACAGAATTCACCCCTCCACTTT. The full variable domain, its missing parts supplied by reference TRBV5-1 and TRBJ1-6, is KAGVTQTPRYLIKTRGQQVTLSCSPISGHRSVSWYQQTPGQGLQFLFEYFSETQRNKGNFPGRFSGRQFSNSRSEMNVSTLELGDSALYLCASSSQQNSPLHFGNGTRLTVT.

The genes are TRBV7-2 and TRBJ2-1; D remains unclear. The CDR3 is made up of 15 amino acids. Per germline, CDR1 SGHTA and CDR2 FQGNSA. Trimming took off 4 bases at V and 0 bases at J, with 10 bases between the two ends. CDR3 residues: CASSWRSGSYNEQFF. The DNA for the CDR3 is TGTGCCAGCAGCTGGCGATCGGGCTCCTACAATGAGCAGTTCTTC.

The chain combines TRBV7-2 with TRBJ1-2; D possibly corresponds to TRBD1 (6 bases). The germline V gene has CDR1 SGHTA and CDR2 FQGNSA. Trimming took off 5 bases at V and 6 bases at J, with 10 bases between the two ends. This CDR3 comprises 12 residues. CDR3 sequence (DNA): TGTGCCAGCAGCACCGGGACAAATGGCTACACCTTC. Encoded protein: CASSTGTNGYTF.

The V gene is TRBV27, the J gene TRBJ2-2, with 10 bases lining up with TRBD2. This CDR3 comprises 15 residues. V shed 7 bases and J 7 bases; nucleotides not matched to a gene: 9. Per germline, CDR1 MNHEY and CDR2 SMNVEV (reference sequence). CDR3 coding DNA: TGTGCCAGCAAAGGACTAGCGGAGCTACACGGGGAGCTGTTTTTT. Amino acids: CASKGLAELHGELFF.

This chain connects TRBV14 to TRBJ1-2; 10 nucleotides agree with TRBD1. J was trimmed by 4 bases and V by 5 bases; bases with no gene match: 25. Germline CDR1 SGHDN, CDR2 FVKESK. The CDR3 consists of 21 residues. The CDR3, as DNA: TGTGCCAGCAGCGCCGGGGGACAGGGGTTGGATAGCTGGTCCTTGGGCTATGGCTACACCTTC. Translated, it gives CASSAGGQGLDSWSLGYGYTF.

The rearrangement uses TRBV5-8 and TRBJ2-1; D perhaps matches TRBD2 (6 bases). The CDR3 runs to 15 residues. In germline, CDR1 is SGHTS, CDR2 YDEGEE. The V and J ends lost 4 bases and 7 bases respectively, with 18 bases between them. CDR3 in amino acids: CASSPNVWAGNEQFF. In DNA form, the CDR3 reads TGTGCCAGCAGCCCAAACGTGTGGGCGGGGAATGAGCAGTTCTTC.

The chain uses TRBV24-1 and TRBJ1-5; D is unresolved. The CDR3 extends over 14 amino acids. Trimming took 5 bases from V and 5 from J, leaving 12 bases between them. Germline V gene data show CDR1 as KGHDR and CDR2 as SFDVKD. The CDR3 nucleotides are TGTGCCACCAGTGGCCGAGGGCGGGATCAGCCCCAGCATTTT. Its translation: CATSGRGRDQPQHF.

The chain joins TRBV24-1 to TRBJ1-1; 8 nucleotides agree with TRBD1. The V gene's germline CDR1 is KGHDR and CDR2 SFDVKD. The CDR3 consists of 16 residues. The V and J ends lost 3 bases and 2 bases, in that order; junction bases with no gene match: 7. CDR3 in amino acids: CATSDPTQGANTEAFF. For the CDR3, the DNA is TGTGCCACCAGTGATCCGACCCAGGGGGCTAACACTGAAGCTTTCTTT.